This T cell receptor beta chain derives from a study of T cells in Graves' hyperthyroidism and ophthalmopathy. Study results and limitations: From stable hyperthyroidism, ophthalmopathy was separated by a 13 V-J model. Median prediction lead before ophthalmopathy onset was 6 to 8 months with the model.

V dropped 2 bases and J dropped 1 base, with 15 bases sitting between them. The CDR3 loop spans 16 amino acids. Per the germline V gene, CDR1 is SGHRS and CDR2 is YFSETQ. Amplified TCR beta CDR3 regions derived from RNA transcripts. The HTBI set primed first-round TCR CDR3 RT-PCR. TCRdb reanalysed the multiplex PCR reads using MiXCR and keeps one entry per CDR3 protein. The table lists 450,000 to 650,000 distinct CDR3 sequences, more than 13% of them singletons. This clonotype was picked up many times. Antigen specificity is unknown. This receptor was obtained from a woman younger than 30 with Graves' ophthalmopathy. The genes are TRBV5-1 and TRBJ1-1; no firm D call. Sequenced material: blood. In DNA form, the CDR3 reads TGCGCCAGCAGCTTCCTTGGACGACAAAGGAACACTGAAGCTTTCTTT. Translated: CASSFLGRQRNTEAFF. The complete variable domain, with remaining parts taken from reference TRBV5-1 and TRBJ1-1, reads KAGVTQTPRYLIKTRGQQVTLSCSPISGHRSVSWYQQTPGQGLQFLFEYFSETQRNKGNFPGRFSGRQFSNSRSEMNVSTLELGDSALYLCASSFLGRQRNTEAFFGQGTRLTVV.